The 15 T cell receptor beta chains in this list originate from one sample, sequenced in a study of control samples from healthy donors and cancer patients. The assay was immunoSEQ multiplex PCR, and TCRdb's table has in-frame clones only and misses some. The sample consists of under 150,000 clones, 85% to 90% of them appearing once. The sequencing input was PBMCs. These receptors originate from a woman aged 45 to 65 with colorectal cancer.

This chain joins TRBV7-2 and TRBJ1-2, with TRBD1 as a possible D gene (5 bases). The CDR3 totals 14 residues. V lost 4 bases to trimming and J lost 8 bases, with 17 bases between them. Germline V gene data show CDR1 as SGHTA and CDR2 as FQGNSA. CDR3 amino acids: CASSYSGTYKGYTF. CDR3 bases: TGTGCCAGCAGCTACTCCGGGACCTACAAAGGCTACACCTTC.

The V gene is TRBV5-5, the J gene TRBJ1-3; 7 bases are shared with TRBD1. CDR1 is SGHKS, CDR2 YYEKEE, per germline (reference sequence). J lost 5 bases, V lost 0 bases, and 5 bases had no gene match. The CDR3 length is 15 residues. The CDR3 DNA reads TGTGCCAGCAGCTTGGTCGACAGGGTAAGAAACACCATATATTTT. Translating gives CASSLVDRVRNTIYF.

This clone showed up just a few times. This chain joins TRBV28 and TRBJ2-7, with 13 nucleotides matching TRBD2. The CDR3 is made up of 15 amino acids. Germline V gives CDR1 MDHEN, CDR2 SYDVKM. V trimming: 5 bases; J trimming: 2 bases; junction bases outside the gene matches: 3. This chain's CDR3 is CASSTGLAGAYEQYF. The CDR3 nucleotides are TGTGCCAGCAGTACCGGACTAGCGGGAGCCTACGAGCAGTACTTC. Based on the CDR3 plus reference TRBV28 and TRBJ2-7, the full variable domain is DVKVTQSSRYLVKRTGEKVFLECVQDMDHENMFWYRQDPGLGLRLIYFSYDVKMKEKGDIPEGYSVSREKKERFSLILESASTNQTSMYLCASSTGLAGAYEQYFGPGTRLTVT.

The rearrangement uses TRBV5-4 and TRBJ2-6; no clear D gene. Trimming shortened V by 0 bases and J by 0 bases, and 4 bases separated the two germline ends. CDR3 length: 15 amino acids. Germline V gene sequence: CDR1 SGHNT, CDR2 YYREEE (reference sequence). For the CDR3, the DNA is TGTGCCAGCAGCTTGGAGAACTCTGGGGCCAACGTCCTGACTTTC. Protein sequence: CASSLENSGANVLTF. Full variable domain (remainder filled in from reference TRBV5-4 and TRBJ2-6): ETGVTQSPTHLIKTRGQQVTLRCSSQSGHNTVSWYQQALGQGPQFIFQYYREEENGRGNFPPRFSGLQFPNYSSELNVNALELDDSALYLCASSLENSGANVLTFGAGSRLTVL.

This rearrangement joins TRBV10-2 to TRBJ2-2, with D unresolved. The germline V gene encodes CDR1 WSHSY and CDR2 SAAADI. Between the trimmed V and J ends, which lost 7 bases and 5 bases, there was a span of 8 bases. CDR3 size: 12 residues. As DNA, the CDR3 is TGCGCCAGCAACCAAGGAACCGGGGAGCTGTTTTTT. Translating it yields CASNQGTGELFF.

The chain recombines TRBV28 with TRBJ2-1; 7 positions agree with TRBD1. This CDR3 comprises 12 residues. V was pared by 5 bases and J by 10 bases, with 5 bases of the junction left unmatched. Germline V gene sequence: CDR1 MDHEN, CDR2 SYDVKM. The DNA of the CDR3 is TGTGCCAGCAGTAAGGAGACAGGGGAGCAGTTCTTC. Protein sequence: CASSKETGEQFF.

The count of this clone is one. The chain is built from TRBV11-2 and TRBJ1-3; D ambiguous. The CDR3 runs to 15 residues. Trimming removed 3 bases at V and 1 base at J, with 10 bases between. The germline CDR1 and CDR2 sequences are SGHAT and FQNNGV. CDR3 sequence: CASSFPYGSGNTIYF. CDR3 coding DNA: TGTGCCAGCAGCTTCCCATACGGATCTGGAAACACCATATATTTT.

This clone was detected only once. The rearrangement joins TRBV5-1 to TRBJ1-4; D may be TRBD1 (6 bases). This CDR3 spans 15 amino acids. From germline, CDR1 is SGHRS and CDR2 YFSETQ. Between the trimmed V and J ends, which lost 0 bases and 2 bases, there was a span of 8 bases. The CDR3 loop is CASSLGGLTNEKLFF. DNA for the CDR3: TGCGCCAGCAGCTTGGGGGGGCTGACTAATGAAAAACTGTTTTTT.

The CDR3 DNA sequence: TGTGCCAGCAGCTTAGAAGAGGGGTCTTCGGTTGGCTACACCTTC. This codes for CASSLEEGSSVGYTF. The rearrangement joins TRBV11-2 to TRBJ1-2; possible D gene TRBD1, 5 bases. Germline assignment: CDR1 SGHAT and CDR2 FQNNGV. Trimming took off 0 bases at V and 7 bases at J, with 15 bases between the two ends. The CDR3 loop spans 15 amino acids.

This chain connects TRBV24-1 to TRBJ1-5; D call uncertain. Trimming took 3 bases from V and 0 from J, leaving 5 bases between them. In germline, CDR1 is KGHDR, CDR2 SFDVKD. CDR3 length equals 14 residues. DNA for the CDR3: TGTGCCACCAGTGATATGTATAGCAATCAGCCCCAGCATTTT. Its protein is CATSDMYSNQPQHF.

The chain is built from TRBV30 and TRBJ2-3, with TRBD2 identical over 9 bases. This CDR3 has 15 residues. The germline V gene encodes CDR1 GTSNPN and CDR2 SVGIG (reference sequence). V trimming: 1 base; J trimming: 1 base; junction bases outside the gene matches: 3. CDR3 sequence (DNA): TGTGCCTGGAGTGCCCGGACTAGCGGCACAGATACGCAGTATTTT. This translates into CAWSARTSGTDTQYF.

The chain recombines TRBV5-1 with TRBJ2-2; no clear D. This CDR3 is built from 15 residues. Germline lookup yields CDR1 SGHRS and CDR2 YFSETQ. Trimming shortened V by 0 bases and J by 3 bases, and 9 bases separated the two germline ends. CDR3 amino acids: CASSLELGDTGELFF. CDR3 coding DNA: TGCGCCAGCAGCTTGGAGCTCGGAGACACCGGGGAGCTGTTTTTT.

This sequence joins TRBV5-1 and TRBJ1-2, with 7 bases identical to TRBD1. There are 15 residues in the CDR3. CDR1 and CDR2 (germline): SGHRS, YFSETQ. V shed 0 bases, J shed 4 bases, and the junction held 6 bases outside the gene matches. The CDR3 protein is CASSLEGASGYGYTF. Written as DNA, the CDR3 is TGCGCCAGCAGCTTGGAGGGGGCGAGTGGCTATGGCTACACCTTC.

The rearrangement joins TRBV5-1 to TRBJ2-1; possibly TRBD2 for D (6 bases). Germline CDR1 SGHRS, CDR2 YFSETQ. CDR3 length: 15 residues. V dropped 4 bases and J dropped 0 bases, with 11 bases sitting between them. CDR3 sequence reads: CASSQEGHSYNEQFF. CDR3 sequence (DNA): TGCGCCAGCAGCCAGGAGGGGCACTCCTACAATGAGCAGTTCTTC.

This clone was picked up a small number of times. This chain joins TRBV29-1 and TRBJ2-5; D is possibly TRBD2 (6 bases). V lost 4 bases and J lost 7, with 22 bases in between. The CDR3 spans 15 residues. CDR1 and CDR2 from the germline V gene are SQVTM and ANQGSEA. This CDR3 is CSVVLIGGATGTQYF. CDR3 DNA sequence: TGCAGCGTTGTCTTAATCGGGGGTGCCACTGGGACCCAGTACTTC.